This record looks at one T cell receptor (beta chain) sequence and its context. This sample is part of a study of CD8 T cells in Susac syndrome. With 3 bases removed from V and 0 bases from J, the gap between germline ends came to 9 bases. The CDR3 covers 14 residues. The germline gives CDR1 MNHEY, CDR2 SMNVEV (reference sequence). RNA amounts of roughly 0.45 to 1 ug underwent reverse transcription with random hexamers. Amplification of TCR beta CDR3 was carried out by immunoSEQ multiplex PCR, which covered 54 Vbeta and 13 Jbeta segments. TCRdb redid the calling of the immunoSEQ multiplex PCR reads with MiXCR, one entry per CDR3 protein. The sample has roughly 400,000 distinct CDR3 sequences; 85% to 90% are singletons.

This receptor was obtained from a human donor with multiple sclerosis. The chain links TRBV27 to TRBJ2-7; D uncertain. The material sequenced was CD8+ T cells from PBMCs. The CDR3 loop is CASSFGRHSYEQYF. CDR3 coding DNA: TGTGCCAGCAGTTTCGGAAGGCACTCCTACGAGCAGTACTTC.